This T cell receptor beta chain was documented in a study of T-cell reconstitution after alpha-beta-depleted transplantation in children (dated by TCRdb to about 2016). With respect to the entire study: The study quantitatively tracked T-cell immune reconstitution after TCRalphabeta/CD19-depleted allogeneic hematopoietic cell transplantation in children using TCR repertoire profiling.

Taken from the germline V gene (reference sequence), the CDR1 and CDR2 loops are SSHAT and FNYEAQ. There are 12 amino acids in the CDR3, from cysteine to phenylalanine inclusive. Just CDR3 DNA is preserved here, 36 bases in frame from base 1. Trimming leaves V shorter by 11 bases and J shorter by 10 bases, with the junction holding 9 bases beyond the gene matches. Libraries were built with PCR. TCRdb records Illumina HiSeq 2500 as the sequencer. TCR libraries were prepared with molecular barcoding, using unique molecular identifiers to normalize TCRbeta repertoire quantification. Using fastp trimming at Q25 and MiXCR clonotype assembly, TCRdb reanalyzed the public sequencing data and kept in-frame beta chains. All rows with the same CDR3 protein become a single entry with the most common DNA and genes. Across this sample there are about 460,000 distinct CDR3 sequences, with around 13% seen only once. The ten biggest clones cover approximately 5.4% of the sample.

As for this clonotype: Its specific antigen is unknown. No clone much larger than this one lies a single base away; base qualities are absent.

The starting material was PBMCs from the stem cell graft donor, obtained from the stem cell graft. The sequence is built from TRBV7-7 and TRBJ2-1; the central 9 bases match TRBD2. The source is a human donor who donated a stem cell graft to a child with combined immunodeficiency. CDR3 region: CAVGSGGGEQFF. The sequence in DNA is TGTGCCGTCGGTAGCGGGGGCGGGGAGCAGTTCTTC.